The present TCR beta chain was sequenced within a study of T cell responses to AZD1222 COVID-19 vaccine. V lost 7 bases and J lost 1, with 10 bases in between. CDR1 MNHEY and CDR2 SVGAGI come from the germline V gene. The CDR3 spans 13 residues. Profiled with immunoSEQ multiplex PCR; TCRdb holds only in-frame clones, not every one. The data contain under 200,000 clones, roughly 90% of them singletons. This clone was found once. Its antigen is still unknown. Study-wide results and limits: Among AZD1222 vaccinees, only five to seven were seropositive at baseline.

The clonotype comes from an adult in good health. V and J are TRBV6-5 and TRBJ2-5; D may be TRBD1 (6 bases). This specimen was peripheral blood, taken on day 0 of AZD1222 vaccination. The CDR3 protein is CASMRGTQETQYF. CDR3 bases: TGTGCCAGCATGAGGGGGACCCAAGAGACCCAGTACTTC.